The next 28 T cell receptor beta chains were all read from a single sample in a study of blood T cell repertoires in COVID-19 (dated by TCRdb to the early 2020s). The library came from the immunoSEQ multiplex PCR assay. Imported from immuneACCESS, the table was reduced by TCRdb to in-frame sequences with V and J called. These copies leave out some clones; in studies compared against another copy, an unresolved V gene accounts for under half, and the cause of the remainder is not known. Counted in this sample were 75,000 to 95,000 clones; about 82% of them appeared once. The ten largest clones capture 15% to 20% of the sample. Sequencing was performed on peripheral blood. The receptors derive from a man older than 75 with active or convalescent COVID-19.

V and J are TRBV7-8 and TRBJ1-2, with D possibly being TRBD1 (6 bases). V lost 5 bases and J lost 4, with 11 bases in between. The CDR3 contains 13 residues. Germline CDR1 and CDR2: SGHVS and FQNEAQ. The CDR3 protein is CASSLRTAYGYTF. CDR3 nucleotide sequence: TGTGCCAGCAGCCTCAGGACAGCCTATGGCTACACCTTC.

This clone was seen only a few times. The chain couples TRBV5-4 to TRBJ1-6, with TRBD1 matching 7 bases. From germline, CDR1 is SGHNT and CDR2 YYREEE (reference sequence). This CDR3 has 18 residues. With V trimmed by 1 base and J by 6 bases, 13 bases remained unmatched. CDR3 protein: CASSLWRGPSSGNSPLHF. The CDR3 DNA reads TGTGCCAGCAGCTTGTGGAGGGGGCCAAGCTCCGGTAATTCACCCCTCCACTTT.

CDR3 coding DNA: TGTGCCAGCAGCTCTCTAGCGGGAGTTAATTACAATGAGCAGTTCTTC. Its translation is CASSSLAGVNYNEQFF. The rearrangement links TRBV5-6 to TRBJ2-1, with 10 positions matching TRBD2. The ends lost 3 bases at V and 4 bases at J; junction bases unmatched: 7. There are 16 residues in the CDR3. Germline values: CDR1 SGHDT, CDR2 YYEEEE.

The genes are TRBV12-3 or TRBV12-4 and TRBJ2-7; D might be TRBD2 (5 bases). V was shortened by 6 bases and J by 3 bases, with 9 bases between the two germline ends. The CDR3 length is 12 residues. The CDR3, as DNA: TGTGCCAGCAGCCGCGCGGGCTACGAGCAGTACGTC. It encodes CASSRAGYEQYV.

The chain has TRBV12-5 and TRBJ1-3; no reliable D call. The CDR3 contains 17 residues. Germline CDR1 is LGHNT and CDR2 is FRNRAP. Trimming took off 2 bases at V and 0 bases at J, with 14 bases between the two ends. The DNA of the CDR3 is TGTGCTAGTGGTTTGTACCCAGGCCGATTCTCTGGAAACACCATATATTTT. As protein: CASGLYPGRFSGNTIYF.

Worth noting for this clone: This same CDR3 is encoded by further DNA sequences in the sample. The rearrangement links TRBV19 to TRBJ1-5; D remains unclear. The CDR3 consists of 13 residues. Germline V gives CDR1 LNHDA, CDR2 SQIVND (reference sequence). Trimming removed 5 bases at V and 4 bases at J, with 9 bases between. CDR3 protein: CASSGQSNQPQHF. DNA of the CDR3: TGTGCCAGTAGTGGGCAGAGTAATCAGCCCCAGCATTTT.

The genes are TRBV5-6 and TRBJ1-3; a weak D match, TRBD1 (6 bases). Trimming took 2 bases from V and 0 from J, leaving 21 bases between them. The CDR3 extends over 19 amino acids. The germline V gene encodes CDR1 SGHDT and CDR2 YYEEEE. The CDR3 nucleotides read TGTGCCAGCAGCTTCGGGACACCCAACGAGGAAGACTCTGGAAACACCATATATTTT. It encodes CASSFGTPNEEDSGNTIYF.

The rearrangement uses TRBV10-3 and TRBJ1-1; D is unresolved. The CDR3 length is 13 residues. CDR1 and CDR2 (germline): ENHRY, SYGVKD. V lost 8 bases and J lost 0, with 10 bases in between. The CDR3 spells CAISDMMNTEAFF. DNA for the CDR3: TGTGCCATCTCTGACATGATGAACACTGAAGCTTTCTTT.

V and J are TRBV28 and TRBJ1-2; a weak D match, TRBD1 (5 bases). The CDR3 has 13 residues. Germline V gene sequence: CDR1 MDHEN, CDR2 SYDVKM. V lost 3 bases to trimming and J lost 6 bases, with 11 bases between them. The CDR3 protein is CASSFPAGHGYTF. The CDR3 DNA sequence: TGTGCCAGCAGTTTCCCCGCAGGGCATGGCTACACCTTC.

The V call is TRBV5-1, the J call TRBJ1-1, with D hard to call. V was pared by 4 bases and J by 2 bases, with 12 bases between. There are 14 residues in the CDR3. Germline CDR1 SGHRS, CDR2 YFSETQ. DNA for the CDR3: TGCGCCAGCAGCCCACGAGCCGAAAACACTGAAGCTTTCTTT. Protein sequence: CASSPRAENTEAFF.

The chain links TRBV3-1 (or the pseudogene TRBV3-2) to TRBJ1-4; 7 positions agree with TRBD1. Germline values: CDR1 LGHDT, CDR2 YNNKEL (reference sequence). The CDR3 loop spans 18 amino acids. V was pared by 3 bases and J by 8 bases, with 18 bases of the junction left unmatched. The CDR3 DNA reads as TGTGCCAGCAGCCATGGATTAAACAGGGGAGGTCGGTCGGAAAAACTGTTTTTT. Residues: CASSHGLNRGGRSEKLFF.

The chain carries TRBV28 and TRBJ2-1; D not resolved. The CDR3 is 14 residues long. The V end lost 1 base, the J end lost 9 bases, and 13 bases lay between the germline ends. The germline gives CDR1 MDHEN, CDR2 SYDVKM. The DNA of the CDR3 is TGTGCCAGCAGTTTATTGCGCCGCGGCACTGAGCAGTTCTTC. Protein product: CASSLLRRGTEQFF.

The rearrangement joins TRBV4-2 to TRBJ2-3, with TRBD1 identical over 7 bases. The CDR3 contains 16 residues. Germline V gene sequence: CDR1 LGHNA, CDR2 YNFKEQ. Unmatched junction bases numbered 11, after V lost 6 bases and J lost 2 bases. The CDR3 nucleotides are TGTGCCAGCAGAAGGTCCGGGACAGAATACACAGATACGCAGTATTTT. It codes for CASRRSGTEYTDTQYF.

This clone was counted only a few times. V usage is TRBV11-1 and J usage is TRBJ2-5; TRBD1 matches at 9 bases. This CDR3 is 13 amino acids long. Trimming removed 5 bases from V and 5 bases from J; junction bases left unmatched: 3. Germline lookup yields CDR1 SGHAT and CDR2 FQDESV (reference sequence). The CDR3 sequence is CASSRDRGETQYF. DNA of the CDR3: TGTGCCAGCAGCAGAGACAGGGGGGAGACCCAGTACTTC.

The V call is TRBV3-1 (or the pseudogene TRBV3-2), the J call TRBJ2-1; D ambiguous. Germline CDR1 and CDR2: LGHDT and YNNKEL (reference sequence). The CDR3 totals 17 residues. Deletions cut 0 bases from V and 1 base from J, with 13 bases between. Written as DNA, the CDR3 is TGTGCCAGCAGCCAAGATCGCACTTTTCAATCCTACAATGAGCAGTTCTTC. This encodes CASSQDRTFQSYNEQFF.

This sequence joins TRBV5-6 and TRBJ1-6; D is perhaps TRBD1 (6 bases). The CDR3 contains 14 residues. V lost 4 bases to trimming and J lost 7 bases, with 12 bases between them. Germline CDR1 SGHDT, CDR2 YYEEEE. The CDR3 sequence: CASSAQGTNSPLHF. The CDR3 DNA sequence: TGTGCCAGCAGCGCACAGGGCACGAATTCACCCCTCCACTTT.

The rearrangement joins TRBV6-5 to TRBJ2-2, with D perhaps TRBD2 (6 bases). This CDR3 contains 15 residues. The V end lost 5 bases, the J end lost 4 bases, and 14 bases lay between the germline ends. Looked up from germline, CDR1 is MNHEY and CDR2 is SVGAGI. The DNA for the CDR3 is TGTGCCAGCAGTCTGCCCGGGCGGGGCACCGGGGAGCTGTTTTTT. This encodes CASSLPGRGTGELFF.

The CDR3 reads CASSLVVPGGAVFGYTF. In DNA, the CDR3 is TGTGCCAGCAGCTTAGTTGTTCCAGGGGGCGCGGTTTTTGGCTACACCTTC. The gene calls are TRBV11-2 and TRBJ1-2; 8 positions agree with TRBD1. V lost 1 base, J lost 7 bases, and 14 bases stayed unmatched. This CDR3 region has 17 residues. Germline-derived CDR1 and CDR2 are SGHAT and FQNNGV.

The rearrangement joins TRBV6-2 or TRBV6-3 to TRBJ1-1; D gene uncertain. From germline, CDR1 is MNHEY and CDR2 SVGEGT. The V gene lost 6 bases and the J gene lost 1 base, with 9 bases spanning the gap. CDR3 size: 13 residues. This chain's CDR3 is CASSLTSNTEAFF. CDR3 coding DNA: TGTGCCAGCAGCCTAACTTCGAACACTGAAGCTTTCTTT.

The rearrangement uses TRBV5-1 and TRBJ2-4, with 9 bases matching TRBD2. Germline CDR1 and CDR2: SGHRS and YFSETQ. V was clipped by 0 bases and J by 4 bases; unmatched bases: 5. The CDR3 totals 16 residues. The CDR3 bases are TGCGCCAGCAGCTTGGTCGGGACTAGCAGAAAAAACATTCAGTACTTC. Protein: CASSLVGTSRKNIQYF. Full variable domain (rest looked up from reference TRBV5-1 and TRBJ2-4): KAGVTQTPRYLIKTRGQQVTLSCSPISGHRSVSWYQQTPGQGLQFLFEYFSETQRNKGNFPGRFSGRQFSNSRSEMNVSTLELGDSALYLCASSLVGTSRKNIQYFGAGTRLSVL.

This chain connects TRBV4-1 to TRBJ1-6; tentatively, D is TRBD1 (5 bases). This CDR3 is built from 14 residues. Between the trimmed V and J ends, which lost 2 bases and 6 bases, there was a span of 8 bases. Germline-derived CDR1 and CDR2 are MGHRA and YSYEKL. DNA for the CDR3: TGCGCCAGCAGCCAAAAGACAGCTAATTCACCCCTCCACTTT. Amino acid sequence: CASSQKTANSPLHF.

The chain is built from TRBV19 and TRBJ1-5; 7 bases agree with TRBD1. V lost 9 bases, J lost 5 bases, and 13 bases stayed unmatched. The CDR3 is 15 amino acids. CDR1 and CDR2 (germline): LNHDA, SQIVND (reference sequence). DNA of the CDR3: TGTGCCAGCGGGAGGGGGGACAGAAGGTATCAGCCCCAGCATTTT. Protein: CASGRGDRRYQPQHF.

This chain links TRBV30 with TRBJ1-1; D gene ambiguous. Germline V gives CDR1 GTSNPN, CDR2 SVGIG (reference sequence). Trimming took 7 bases from V and 7 from J, leaving 16 bases between them. This CDR3 is built from 12 residues. The CDR3 DNA reads TGTGCCTACAACCGTGGAGCTTTTGAAGCTTTCTTT. This gives the protein CAYNRGAFEAFF.

The chain links TRBV28 to TRBJ1-5; no definite D call. V shed 8 bases and J shed 6 bases, with 14 bases lying between them. This CDR3 is built from 13 residues. Germline loops: CDR1 MDHEN, CDR2 SYDVKM. CDR3 sequence (DNA): TGTGCCAGCGGTCGCCCGAACGGTCAGCCCCAGCATTTT. It translates to CASGRPNGQPQHF.

This chain uses TRBV7-9 with TRBJ2-1; 8 bases match TRBD2. J was trimmed by 7 bases and V by 6 bases; bases with no gene match: 11. CDR1 is SEHNR, CDR2 FQNEAQ, per germline (reference sequence). The CDR3 has 15 amino acids. In DNA form, the CDR3 reads TGTGCCAGCAGTCTACCGGGACTAGGTCCGAATGAGCAGTTCTTC. Its translation is CASSLPGLGPNEQFF.

The sample holds one count of this clone. V and J are TRBV14 and TRBJ1-6, with D uncertain. The CDR3 extends over 14 amino acids. V was shortened by 0 bases and J by 6 bases, with 6 bases between the two germline ends. Germline CDR1 and CDR2: SGHDN and FVKESK. The CDR3: CASSQDLTNSPLHF. The CDR3 DNA is TGTGCCAGCAGCCAAGATCTAACTAATTCACCCCTCCACTTT. The variable domain in full, completed from reference TRBV14 and TRBJ1-6, reads EAGVTQFPSHSVIEKGQTVTLRCDPISGHDNLYWYRRVMGKEIKFLLHFVKESKQDESGMPNNRFLAERTGGTYSTLKVQPAELEDSGVYFCASSQDLTNSPLHFGNGTRLTVT.

The chain links TRBV10-2 to TRBJ1-2; TRBD1 agrees at 10 bases. The junction had 10 bases not matched to a gene; V was cut back by 3 bases and J by 6 bases. Germline V CDR1 and CDR2: WSHSY, SAAADI. This CDR3 is built from 16 residues. The CDR3 DNA reads as TGCGCCAGCAGTGACCCAATAGGGACAGGGGAAGATGGCTACACCTTC. It translates to CASSDPIGTGEDGYTF.

The chain is built from TRBV18 and TRBJ2-1; 11 positions match TRBD2. This CDR3 is built from 16 residues. Trimming cost V 4 bases and J 9 bases; bases outside gene matches: 11. Germline V gene lookup returns CDR1 KGHSH and CDR2 LQKENI. CDR3: CASSLNSGGGAGEQFF. The CDR3 nucleotides read TGTGCCAGCTCACTAAATAGCGGGGGGGGAGCCGGTGAGCAGTTCTTC.